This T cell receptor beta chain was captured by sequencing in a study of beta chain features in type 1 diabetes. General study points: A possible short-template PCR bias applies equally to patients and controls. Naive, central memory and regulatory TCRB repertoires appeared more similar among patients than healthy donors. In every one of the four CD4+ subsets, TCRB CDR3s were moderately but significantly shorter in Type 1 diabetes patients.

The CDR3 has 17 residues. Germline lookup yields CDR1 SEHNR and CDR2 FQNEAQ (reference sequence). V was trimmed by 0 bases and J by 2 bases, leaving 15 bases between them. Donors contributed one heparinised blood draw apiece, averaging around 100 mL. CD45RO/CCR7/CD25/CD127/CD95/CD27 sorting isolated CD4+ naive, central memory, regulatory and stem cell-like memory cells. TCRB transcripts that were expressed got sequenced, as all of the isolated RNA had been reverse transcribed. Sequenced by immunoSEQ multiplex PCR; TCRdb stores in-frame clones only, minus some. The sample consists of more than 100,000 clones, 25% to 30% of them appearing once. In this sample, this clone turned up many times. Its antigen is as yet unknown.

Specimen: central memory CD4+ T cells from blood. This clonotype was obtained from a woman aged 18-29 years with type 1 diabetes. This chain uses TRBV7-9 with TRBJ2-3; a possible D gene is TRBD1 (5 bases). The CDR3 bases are TGTGCCAGCAGCTTAGCCCTGTGGAGAGGACACACAGATACGCAGTATTTT. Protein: CASSLALWRGHTDTQYF.